A selection of T cell receptor beta chains follows, all from one sample in a study of early T cells in non-severe SARS-CoV-2 infection. TCRdb re-called the 5' RACE reads through MiXCR, storing one row per CDR3 protein. The sample holds tens of thousands of distinct CDR3 sequences, approximately 9.2% seen once. Sequenced here: whole blood, sampled at baseline. These receptors were obtained from an adult who was a healthcare worker with PCR-confirmed SARS-CoV-2 infection or an uninfected control (not recorded which). CDR3s include the opening cysteine and the closing phenylalanine or tryptophan. The D gene is left open where the match is weak. Only part of the rows carry a size: once, few, many, or a class if the clone is expanded.

>TRBJ2-7|TRBD2|many|TRBV29-1
TGCAGCGTTGCATACGGGACTAGCGGGAGTTACGAGCAGTACTTC
CSVAYGTSGSYEQYF
>TRBJ2-1|-|few|TRBV20-1
TGCAGTGCTAGAGATACATCAACCGGATACAATGAGCAGTTCTTC
CSARDTSTGYNEQFF
>TRBJ2-7|-|few|TRBV27
TGTGCCAGCGGCCTATTCATCAGCTCCTACGAGCAGTACTTC
CASGLFISSYEQYF
>TRBJ2-3|TRBD2|-|TRBV6-5
TGTGCCAGCAGAAAGGGACTAGCGGGATGGGATACGCAGTATTTT
CASRKGLAGWDTQYF
>TRBJ2-7|-|many|TRBV11-1
TGTGCCAGCAGAACCGACCACTCCTACGAGCAGTACTTC
CASRTDHSYEQYF
>TRBJ1-5|-|many|TRBV20-1
TGCAGTGCTAGTAGGGGATATAGCAATCAGCCCCAGCATTTT
CSASRGYSNQPQHF
>TRBJ1-2|-|few|TRBV20-1
TGCAGTGCTTTAGTGGCCGAGACCTATGGCTACACCTTC
CSALVAETYGYTF
>TRBJ2-1|TRBD2|many|TRBV5-4
TGTGCCAGCAGCAGACCTACTAGCGGGGACTACAATGAGCAGTTCTTC
CASSRPTSGDYNEQFF
>TRBJ1-1|TRBD1|-|TRBV7-9
TGTGCCAGCAGCAGACAGGGGGCCTACACTGAAGCTTTCTTT
CASSRQGAYTEAFF
>TRBJ2-1|TRBD1|-|TRBV7-9
TGTGCCAGCAGCTGGGGACAGGGGGACTACAATGAGCAGTTCTTC
CASSWGQGDYNEQFF
>TRBJ2-5|TRBD2|few|TRBV29-1
TGCAGCGTTGTGACGGGAGGGTACCAAGAGACCCAGTACTTC
CSVVTGGYQETQYF
>TRBJ1-1|-|-|TRBV29-1
TGCAGCGTTGAGTCTAGGAACACTGAAGCTTTCTTT
CSVESRNTEAFF
>TRBJ2-5|TRBD1|few|TRBV12-3/TRBV12-4
TGTGCCAGCAGTCTCCTAAGACAGGGGCCCTACTTC
CASSLLRQGPYF
>TRBJ2-1|-|-|TRBV7-3
TGTGCCAGCAGCTTAAGCCGGAATAATGAGCAGTTCTTC
CASSLSRNNEQFF
>TRBJ2-1|-|-|TRBV27
TGTGCCAGCAGAGACGTGGGCCGGGATGAGCAGTTCTTC
CASRDVGRDEQFF
>TRBJ2-1|TRBD2|few|TRBV7-9
TGTGCCAGCAGCTTAGGCGGGAGGGGCGCCTACAATGAGCAGTTCTTC
CASSLGGRGAYNEQFF
>TRBJ1-5|-|-|TRBV20-1
TGCAGTGCTAGTGCGGGGGGAATGGGCAATCAGCCCCAGCATTTT
CSASAGGMGNQPQHF
>TRBJ2-7|-|-|TRBV14
TGTGCCAGCAGCCTATCAAGAGGCCCAGCCGTTGGGCAGTACTTC
CASSLSRGPAVGQYF
>TRBJ2-7|-|-|TRBV6-1
TGTGCCAGCAGTGAAGCCCCGCCTAACGAGCAGTACTTC
CASSEAPPNEQYF
>TRBJ1-1|-|few|TRBV6-2/TRBV6-3
TGTGCCAGTGTACTGACAGGAAACACTGAAGCTTTCTTT
CASVLTGNTEAFF
>TRBJ2-1|-|few|TRBV11-2
TGTGCCAGCAGCCTGGAGAGGCGGAGTGAGCAGTTCTTC
CASSLERRSEQFF
>TRBJ2-1|TRBD1|few|TRBV19
TGTGCCAGTAGTCACGGGACAGGGCTGATTTCCTACAATGAGCAGTTCTTC
CASSHGTGLISYNEQFF
>TRBJ2-2|-|-|TRBV30
TGTGCCTGGAAGGGGGACCTAGGGTACGGGGAGCTGTTTTTT
CAWKGDLGYGELFF
>TRBJ1-2|-|few|TRBV6-5
TGTGCCAGCAGTAAGACAGAGTACTATGGCTACACCTTC
CASSKTEYYGYTF
>TRBJ1-6|-|few|TRBV6-6
TGTGCCAGCAGTTACTCAAATGAGGCCAGGCACTTT
CASSYSNEARHF
>TRBJ1-5|TRBD1|-|TRBV5-1
TGCGCCAGCAGCGGTAAACAGGGGTACAATCAGCCCCAGCATTTT
CASSGKQGYNQPQHF
>TRBJ2-3|-|many|TRBV18
TGTGCCAGCTCACCTCAGCAGGGAAGTCGGACAGATACGCAGTATTTT
CASSPQQGSRTDTQYF
>TRBJ1-2|-|many|TRBV15
TGTGCCACCAGCATAGGTCCTGGGCAACCCTATGGCTACACCTTC
CATSIGPGQPYGYTF
>TRBJ2-1|TRBD1|many|TRBV7-7
TGTGCTAGCAGCTCCGGGACAGTAACCAATGAGCAGTTCTTC
CASSSGTVTNEQFF